This note documents a single T cell receptor (beta chain) sequence. Its specificity is not known. TCRdb's table, derived via immunoSEQ multiplex PCR, lists solely in-frame clones and lacks some. This table holds about 350,000 clones, about 88% found once. The data derive from a study of Ad26.COV2.S vaccination and SARS-CoV-2 variants. Study-level information: Ad26.COV2.S arm of COV1001 included the donor. In the study, Ad26.COV2.S was injected intramuscularly once, or twice 56 days apart. Study observations and caveats: The study found higher spike-specific TCR breadth in vaccine than placebo recipients. Substantial breadth was reportedly displayed by spike-specific CD8+ and CD4+ T cell responses after vaccination.

Noted treatment: roughly 20 received Ad26.COV2.S at low or high dose, single or two shots; 5 received placebo; per-sample allocation not given. Repertoires come from day 63 after the first vaccine or placebo injection. The starting material was peripheral blood, obtained in a trial of Ad26.COV2.S vaccine versus placebo. This receptor was identified in a person between 18 and 59 years old who received the Ad26.COV2.S COVID-19 vaccine or a placebo.

In DNA, the CDR3 is TGTGCCAGCAGTCCAGTGGCACAGGGAGACGGCTACACCTTC. It yields the protein CASSPVAQGDGYTF. V and J are TRBV7-3 and TRBJ1-2, with TRBD1 as a possible D gene (6 bases). Per germline, CDR1 SGHTA and CDR2 FQGTGA. The CDR3 consists of 14 residues. V was trimmed by 6 bases and J by 8 bases, leaving 19 bases between them.